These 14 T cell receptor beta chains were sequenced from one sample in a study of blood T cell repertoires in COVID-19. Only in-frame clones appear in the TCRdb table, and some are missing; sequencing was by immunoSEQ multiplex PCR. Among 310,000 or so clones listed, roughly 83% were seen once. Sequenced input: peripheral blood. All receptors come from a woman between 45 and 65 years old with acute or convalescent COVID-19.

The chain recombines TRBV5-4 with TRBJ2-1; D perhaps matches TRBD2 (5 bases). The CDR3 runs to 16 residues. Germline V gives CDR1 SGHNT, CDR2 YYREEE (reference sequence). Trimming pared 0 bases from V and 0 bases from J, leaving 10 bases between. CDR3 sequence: CASSLVRVSSYNEQFF. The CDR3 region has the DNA TGTGCCAGCAGCTTGGTGCGGGTGAGCTCCTACAATGAGCAGTTCTTC.

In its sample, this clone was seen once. CDR3 sequence: CASSLINSPQETQYF. The CDR3 DNA reads as TGTGCCAGCAGCTTAATAAACAGCCCTCAAGAGACCCAGTACTTC. The V call is TRBV7-9, the J call TRBJ2-5; D unclear. The CDR3 sequence is 15 residues long. The V and J ends lost 2 bases and 2 bases respectively, with 12 bases between them. CDR1 and CDR2 (germline): SEHNR, FQNEAQ (reference sequence). Filled out from reference TRBV7-9 and TRBJ2-5, the complete variable domain reads DTGVSQNPRHKITKRGQNVTFRCDPISEHNRLYWYRQTLGQGPEFLTYFQNEAQLEKSRLLSDRFSAERPKGSFSTLEIQRTEQGDSAMYLCASSLINSPQETQYFGPGTRLLVL.

The CDR3 here is CASSQAREQYF. The CDR3 DNA reads as TGTGCCAGCAGTCAGGCCCGCGAGCAGTACTTC. V gene TRBV6-2 or TRBV6-3 combines with J gene TRBJ2-7; D is unresolved. The germline gives CDR1 MNHEY, CDR2 SVGEGT. There are 11 residues in the CDR3. Trimming removed 5 bases from V and 6 bases from J, with 8 bases in between.

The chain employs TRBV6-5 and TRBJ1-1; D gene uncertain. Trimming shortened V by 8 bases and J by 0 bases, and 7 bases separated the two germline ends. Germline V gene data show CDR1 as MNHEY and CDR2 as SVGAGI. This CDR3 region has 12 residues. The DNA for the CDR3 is TGTGCCAGCGGCCCCATGAACACTGAAGCTTTCTTT. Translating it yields CASGPMNTEAFF.

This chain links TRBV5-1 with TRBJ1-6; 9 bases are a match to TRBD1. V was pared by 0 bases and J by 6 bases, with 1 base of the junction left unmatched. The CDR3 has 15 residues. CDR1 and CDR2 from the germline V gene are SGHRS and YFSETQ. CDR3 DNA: TGCGCCAGCAGCTTGGCGGGACAGGGTAATTCACCCCTCCACTTT. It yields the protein CASSLAGQGNSPLHF.

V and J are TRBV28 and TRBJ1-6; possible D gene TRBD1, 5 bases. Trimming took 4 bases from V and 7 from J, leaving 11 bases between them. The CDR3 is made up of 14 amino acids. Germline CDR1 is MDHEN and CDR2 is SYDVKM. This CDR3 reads CASSSGRGNSPLHF. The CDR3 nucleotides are TGTGCCAGCAGTTCCGGGAGGGGCAATTCACCCCTCCACTTT.

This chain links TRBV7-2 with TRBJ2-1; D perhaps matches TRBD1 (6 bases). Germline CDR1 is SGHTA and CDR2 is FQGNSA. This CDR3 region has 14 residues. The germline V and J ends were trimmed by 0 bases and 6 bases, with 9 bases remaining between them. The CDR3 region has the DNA TGTGCCAGCAGCTTAGCGACAGGCAGCAATGAGCAGTTCTTC. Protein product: CASSLATGSNEQFF.

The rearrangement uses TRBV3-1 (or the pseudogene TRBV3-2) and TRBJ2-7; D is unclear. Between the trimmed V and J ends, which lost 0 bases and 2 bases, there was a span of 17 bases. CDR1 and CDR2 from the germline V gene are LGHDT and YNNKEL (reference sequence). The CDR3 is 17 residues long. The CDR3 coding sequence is TGTGCCAGCAGCCAAGATTTTTTCCTTGGCAGAACCTACGAGCAGTACTTC. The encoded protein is CASSQDFFLGRTYEQYF.

The CDR3 DNA reads TGCGCCAGCAGCCCGGGACAGGGGGACTACAATGAGCAGTTCTTC. Translating it yields CASSPGQGDYNEQFF. The chain employs TRBV5-1 and TRBJ2-1; 11 bases agree with TRBD1. CDR1 SGHRS and CDR2 YFSETQ come from the germline V gene. V shed 4 bases, J shed 3 bases, and the junction held 3 bases outside the gene matches. The CDR3 extends over 15 amino acids.

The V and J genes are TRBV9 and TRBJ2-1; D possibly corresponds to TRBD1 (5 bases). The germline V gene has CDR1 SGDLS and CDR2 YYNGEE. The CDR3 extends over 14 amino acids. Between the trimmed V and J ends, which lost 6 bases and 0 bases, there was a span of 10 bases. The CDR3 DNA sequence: TGTGCCAGCAACAGACAGAGCTCCTACAATGAGCAGTTCTTC. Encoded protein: CASNRQSSYNEQFF.

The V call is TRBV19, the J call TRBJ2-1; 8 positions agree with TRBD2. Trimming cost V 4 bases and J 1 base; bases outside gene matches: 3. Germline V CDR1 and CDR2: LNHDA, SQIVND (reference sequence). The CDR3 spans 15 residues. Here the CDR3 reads CASSRLAPSYNEQFF. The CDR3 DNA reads TGTGCCAGTAGTAGACTAGCGCCGTCCTACAATGAGCAGTTCTTC.

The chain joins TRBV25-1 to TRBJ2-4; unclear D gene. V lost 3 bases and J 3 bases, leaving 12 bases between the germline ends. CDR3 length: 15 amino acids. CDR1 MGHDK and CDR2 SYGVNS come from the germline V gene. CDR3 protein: CASSDLGVGKNIQYF. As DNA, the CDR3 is TGTGCCAGCAGTGATCTTGGAGTAGGCAAAAACATTCAGTACTTC.

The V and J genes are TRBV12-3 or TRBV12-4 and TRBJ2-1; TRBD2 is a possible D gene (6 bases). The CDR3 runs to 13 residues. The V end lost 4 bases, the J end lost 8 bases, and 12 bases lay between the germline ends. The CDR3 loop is CASSSLTRHEQFF. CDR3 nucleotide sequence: TGTGCCAGCAGTTCCCTGACTAGGCATGAGCAGTTCTTC.

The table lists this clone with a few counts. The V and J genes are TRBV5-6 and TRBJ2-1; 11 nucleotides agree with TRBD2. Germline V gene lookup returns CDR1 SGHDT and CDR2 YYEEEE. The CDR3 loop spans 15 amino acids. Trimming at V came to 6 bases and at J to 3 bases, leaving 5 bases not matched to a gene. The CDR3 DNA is TGTGCCAGCATTACTCTAGCGGGAGGCTACAATGAGCAGTTCTTC. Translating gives CASITLAGGYNEQFF.